Listed below are T cell receptor beta chains from one sample, sequenced in a study of identical twins. TCRdb re-called the 5' RACE reads through MiXCR, storing one row per CDR3 protein. Of approximately 700,000 distinct CDR3 sequences listed, around 5.7% were seen once; the top ten hold 1.5% to 2%. Sequenced input: naive T cells sorted from blood. The receptors here all came from a man younger than 35 in good health. The CDR3 runs from the conserved cysteine through the conserved F or W. D genes are given only for firm matches. Expanded clones are given a class, and other clones once, few, many or no size at all.

clone size: many; V gene: TRBV7-8; D gene: -; J gene: TRBJ1-1; CDR3 protein: CASSLALNRDTEAFF; CDR3 DNA: TGTGCCAGCAGCTTAGCGCTTAATCGGGACACTGAAGCTTTCTTT
clone size: -; V gene: TRBV12-3/TRBV12-4; D gene: -; J gene: TRBJ1-1; CDR3 protein: CASSLVPVNTEAFF; CDR3 DNA: TGTGCCAGCAGTTTAGTCCCGGTGAACACTGAAGCTTTCTTT
clone size: few; V gene: TRBV6-5; D gene: TRBD1; J gene: TRBJ2-5; CDR3 protein: CASSSPGQGSETQYF; CDR3 DNA: TGTGCCAGCAGTTCACCGGGACAGGGTTCGGAGACCCAGTACTTC
clone size: many; V gene: TRBV29-1; D gene: -; J gene: TRBJ2-1; CDR3 protein: CSPEILDASNEQFF; CDR3 DNA: TGCAGCCCAGAGATTTTGGACGCTTCCAATGAGCAGTTCTTC
clone size: few; V gene: TRBV29-1; D gene: TRBD1; J gene: TRBJ2-2; CDR3 protein: CSGGGGRTGYGGELFF; CDR3 DNA: TGCAGCGGCGGAGGGGGTAGGACAGGGTACGGCGGGGAGCTGTTTTTT
clone size: many; V gene: TRBV6-2/TRBV6-3; D gene: TRBD1; J gene: TRBJ1-1; CDR3 protein: CASSYPDRAGTEAFF; CDR3 DNA: TGTGCCAGCAGTTACCCTGACAGGGCAGGGACTGAAGCTTTCTTT
clone size: few; V gene: TRBV5-1; D gene: -; J gene: TRBJ2-1; CDR3 protein: CASSLEYSEQFF; CDR3 DNA: TGCGCCAGCAGCTTGGAGTACAGTGAGCAGTTCTTC
clone size: many; V gene: TRBV20-1; D gene: TRBD2; J gene: TRBJ2-5; CDR3 protein: CSASGPRTSGGKAQYF; CDR3 DNA: TGCAGTGCTAGTGGCCCCAGGACTAGCGGGGGGAAGGCCCAGTACTTC
clone size: many; V gene: TRBV5-5; D gene: -; J gene: TRBJ2-5; CDR3 protein: CASSSRGMETQYF; CDR3 DNA: TGTGCCAGCAGCTCGCGGGGTATGGAGACCCAGTACTTC
clone size: few; V gene: TRBV9; D gene: -; J gene: TRBJ2-1; CDR3 protein: CASSRGRTSYNEQFF; CDR3 DNA: TGTGCCAGCAGCCGAGGACGCACCTCCTACAATGAGCAGTTCTTC
clone size: few; V gene: TRBV3-1; D gene: TRBD1; J gene: TRBJ2-1; CDR3 protein: CASSQVKHRGNEQFF; CDR3 DNA: TGTGCCAGCAGCCAAGTAAAACACAGGGGGAATGAGCAGTTCTTC
clone size: few; V gene: TRBV2; D gene: TRBD2; J gene: TRBJ2-3; CDR3 protein: CASSPTAGRGDTQYF; CDR3 DNA: TGTGCCAGCAGTCCCACAGCGGGAAGGGGAGATACGCAGTATTTT
clone size: many; V gene: TRBV6-1; D gene: -; J gene: TRBJ2-1; CDR3 protein: CASSERGTYNEQFF; CDR3 DNA: TGTGCCAGCAGTGAGCGGGGAACCTACAATGAGCAGTTCTTC
clone size: -; V gene: TRBV9; D gene: -; J gene: TRBJ2-2; CDR3 protein: CASSGPSPLGELFF; CDR3 DNA: TGTGCCAGCAGCGGCCCTTCACCCCTCGGGGAGCTGTTTTTT
clone size: -; V gene: TRBV5-1; D gene: TRBD1; J gene: TRBJ2-3; CDR3 protein: CASSLGGQGWSTDTQYF; CDR3 DNA: TGCGCCAGCAGCTTGGGGGGACAGGGATGGAGCACAGATACGCAGTATTTT
clone size: many; V gene: TRBV12-3/TRBV12-4; D gene: -; J gene: TRBJ2-3; CDR3 protein: CASRMRTDTQYF; CDR3 DNA: TGTGCCAGCAGAATGCGCACAGATACGCAGTATTTT
clone size: few; V gene: TRBV5-1; D gene: -; J gene: TRBJ2-2; CDR3 protein: CASYLTGNTGELFF; CDR3 DNA: TGCGCCAGCTATCTCACGGGGAACACCGGGGAGCTGTTTTTT
clone size: many; V gene: TRBV29-1; D gene: -; J gene: TRBJ1-2; CDR3 protein: CSVDRSGPSNGYTF; CDR3 DNA: TGCAGCGTGGACCGTTCCGGGCCATCGAATGGCTACACCTTC
clone size: many; V gene: TRBV12-3/TRBV12-4; D gene: -; J gene: TRBJ2-1; CDR3 protein: CASSTSGSSYNEQFF; CDR3 DNA: TGTGCCAGCAGTACAAGCGGATCCTCCTACAATGAGCAGTTCTTC
clone size: few; V gene: TRBV27; D gene: -; J gene: TRBJ2-5; CDR3 protein: CASKAMGETQYF; CDR3 DNA: TGTGCCAGCAAAGCCATGGGAGAGACCCAGTACTTC
clone size: few; V gene: TRBV24-1; D gene: TRBD2; J gene: TRBJ2-1; CDR3 protein: CATSDSGLAGGREQFF; CDR3 DNA: TGTGCCACCAGTGATTCGGGACTAGCGGGAGGCAGAGAGCAGTTCTTC
clone size: many; V gene: TRBV27; D gene: -; J gene: TRBJ2-3; CDR3 protein: CASSLDGRTDTQYF; CDR3 DNA: TGTGCCAGCAGTTTGGACGGGCGCACAGATACGCAGTATTTT
clone size: -; V gene: TRBV29-1; D gene: TRBD1; J gene: TRBJ2-3; CDR3 protein: CSVLDRAGTDTQYF; CDR3 DNA: TGCAGCGTTCTCGACAGGGCAGGGACAGATACGCAGTATTTT
clone size: few; V gene: TRBV9; D gene: -; J gene: TRBJ1-2; CDR3 protein: CASSGFDSYGYTF; CDR3 DNA: TGTGCCAGCAGCGGTTTTGACAGCTATGGCTACACCTTC
clone size: -; V gene: TRBV2; D gene: -; J gene: TRBJ2-1; CDR3 protein: CASRLALNEQFF; CDR3 DNA: TGTGCCAGCCGGCTAGCCCTCAATGAGCAGTTCTTC
clone size: -; V gene: TRBV20-1; D gene: TRBD2; J gene: TRBJ2-2; CDR3 protein: CSARKGGLAGAGELFF; CDR3 DNA: TGCAGTGCCCGAAAGGGGGGACTAGCGGGTGCCGGGGAGCTGTTTTTT
clone size: -; V gene: TRBV7-8; D gene: -; J gene: TRBJ1-5; CDR3 protein: CASSLDRLRSNQPQHF; CDR3 DNA: TGTGCCAGCAGCTTAGACAGGCTGAGGAGCAATCAGCCCCAGCATTTT
clone size: many; V gene: TRBV9; D gene: -; J gene: TRBJ1-2; CDR3 protein: CASSAPGHRYGYTF; CDR3 DNA: TGTGCCAGCAGTGCCCCGGGACATCGGTATGGCTACACCTTC
clone size: many; V gene: TRBV6-1; D gene: -; J gene: TRBJ1-4; CDR3 protein: CASSRGAGNEKLFF; CDR3 DNA: TGTGCCAGCAGTCGAGGGGCAGGGAATGAAAAACTGTTTTTT
clone size: many; V gene: TRBV5-1; D gene: -; J gene: TRBJ1-1; CDR3 protein: CASSLLGLMNTEAFF; CDR3 DNA: TGCGCCAGCAGCTTGTTGGGCCTCATGAACACTGAAGCTTTCTTT
clone size: few; V gene: TRBV20-1; D gene: TRBD2; J gene: TRBJ2-1; CDR3 protein: CSARVLAGDNEQFF; CDR3 DNA: TGCAGTGCTAGAGTCCTAGCGGGAGACAATGAGCAGTTCTTC
clone size: few; V gene: TRBV9; D gene: -; J gene: TRBJ1-5; CDR3 protein: CASSPNPGSGRQPQHF; CDR3 DNA: TGTGCCAGCAGCCCGAATCCGGGGTCTGGCAGACAGCCCCAGCATTTT
clone size: many; V gene: TRBV6-1; D gene: TRBD2; J gene: TRBJ2-7; CDR3 protein: CASSDGLAGEQYF; CDR3 DNA: TGTGCCAGCAGTGATGGGCTAGCGGGTGAGCAGTACTTC